The TCR beta chain under discussion was sequenced for a study of blood T cell repertoires in COVID-19. The study recruited people aged about 18 to 95 years across under 25 US areas. Participant-given clinical history determined each cohort assignment. TCRdb keeps only in-frame clones here, not all; method: immunoSEQ multiplex PCR. Altogether some 250,000 clones are present, 91% being singletons, with the ten largest covering roughly 1.2%. Per germline, CDR1 GTSNPN and CDR2 SVGIG (reference sequence). Trimming pared 4 bases from V and 4 bases from J, leaving 15 bases between. The CDR3 runs to 14 residues.

The TCR originated in a human donor in a cohort exposed to, infected with or recovered from COVID-19 (not recorded which). The donor label of this sample is uncertain. Material for sequencing was PBMCs or T cells enriched from blood (not recorded which). The V gene is TRBV30, the J gene TRBJ2-3; TRBD2 might be the D (6 bases). CDR3 residues: CAWTPGGEADTQYF. CDR3 in DNA: TGTGCCTGGACCCCAGGCGGGGAGGCAGATACGCAGTATTTT.